This T cell receptor beta chain derives from a study of T cells in Graves' hyperthyroidism and ophthalmopathy. Study background: Pretreatment peripheral blood was obtained at initial diagnosis.

It was RNA transcripts that yielded the amplified TCR beta CDR3 regions. An initial round of RT-PCR targeting the TCR CDR3 relied on the HTBI primer set. TCRdb re-called the multiplex PCR reads through MiXCR, storing one row per CDR3 protein. The repertoire holds about 610,000 distinct CDR3 sequences, about a sixth seen once, with about 3.5% in the top ten. From germline, CDR1 is DFQATT and CDR2 SNEGSKA (reference sequence). Trimming shortened V by 3 bases and J by 0 bases, and 9 bases separated the two germline ends. This CDR3 contains 15 residues. The TCR comes from a woman in her thirties or forties with Graves' ophthalmopathy. The gene calls are TRBV20-1 and TRBJ1-6; D ambiguous. The sample taken for sequencing was blood. DNA of the CDR3: TGCAGTGCTAGGGCCAGCTACTCCTATAATTCACCCCTCCACTTT. This translates into CSARASYSYNSPLHF.